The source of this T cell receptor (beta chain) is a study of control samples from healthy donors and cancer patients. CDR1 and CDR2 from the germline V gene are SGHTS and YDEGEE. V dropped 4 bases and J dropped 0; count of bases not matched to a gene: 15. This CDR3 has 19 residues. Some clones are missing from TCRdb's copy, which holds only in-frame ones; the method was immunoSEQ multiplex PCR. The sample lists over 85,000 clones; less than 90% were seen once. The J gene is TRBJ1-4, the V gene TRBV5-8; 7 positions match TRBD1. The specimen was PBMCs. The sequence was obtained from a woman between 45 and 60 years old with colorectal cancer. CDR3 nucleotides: TGTGCCAGCAGCGCCGACAGGGCTGCGCCCGGCCCAACTAATGAAAAACTGTTTTTT. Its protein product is CASSADRAAPGPTNEKLFF.